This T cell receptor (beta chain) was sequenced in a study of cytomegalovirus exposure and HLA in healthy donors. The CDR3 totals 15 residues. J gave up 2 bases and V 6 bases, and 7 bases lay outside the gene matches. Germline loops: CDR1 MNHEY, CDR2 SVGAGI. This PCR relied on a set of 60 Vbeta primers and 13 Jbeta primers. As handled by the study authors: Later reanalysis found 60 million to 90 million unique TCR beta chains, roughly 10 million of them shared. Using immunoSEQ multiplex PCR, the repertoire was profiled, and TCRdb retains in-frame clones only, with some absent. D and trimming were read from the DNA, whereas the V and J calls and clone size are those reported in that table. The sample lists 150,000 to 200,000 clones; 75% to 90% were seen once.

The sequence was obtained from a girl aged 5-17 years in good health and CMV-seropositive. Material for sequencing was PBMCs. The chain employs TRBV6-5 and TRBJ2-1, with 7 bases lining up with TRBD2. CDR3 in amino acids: CASRTSGMAYNEQFF. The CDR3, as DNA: TGTGCCAGCAGAACAAGCGGGATGGCCTACAATGAGCAGTTCTTC.